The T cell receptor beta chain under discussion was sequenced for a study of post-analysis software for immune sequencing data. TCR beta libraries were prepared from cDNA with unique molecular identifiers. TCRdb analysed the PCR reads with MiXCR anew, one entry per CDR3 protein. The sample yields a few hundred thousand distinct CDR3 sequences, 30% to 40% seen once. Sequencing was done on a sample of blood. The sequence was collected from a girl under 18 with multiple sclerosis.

CDR3 amino acids: CASTQGINYGYTF. Written as DNA, the CDR3 is TGTGCCAGCACCCAGGGCATAAACTATGGCTACACCTTC. The chain joins TRBV12-3 or TRBV12-4 to TRBJ1-2; D is perhaps TRBD1 (5 bases). The CDR3 contains 13 residues. The germline V and J ends were trimmed by 7 bases and 2 bases, with 11 bases remaining between them.